A single sample gave rise to the 21 T cell receptor beta chains below, sequenced in a study of Ad26.COV2.S vaccination and SARS-CoV-2 variants. Treatment denoted: over 15 received Ad26.COV2.S at low or high dose, single or two shots; 5 received placebo; per-sample allocation not given. All samples were drawn on day 63, counting from the first vaccine or placebo injection. Assay: immunoSEQ multiplex PCR; the TCRdb copy retains only in-frame clones and omits some. The sample carries approximately 240,000 clones, 70% to 90% recorded once. Source: peripheral blood, taken in a trial of Ad26.COV2.S vaccine versus placebo. The receptors derive from a person between 18 and 60 years old who received the Ad26.COV2.S COVID-19 vaccine or a placebo.

V is TRBV6-4 and J is TRBJ2-6, with TRBD2 matching over 7 bases. This CDR3 spans 17 amino acids. Germline CDR1 is MRHNA and CDR2 is SNTAGT. Germline trimming cut 1 base from V and 0 bases from J; bases unmatched to any gene: 3. CDR3 coding DNA: TGTGCCAGCAGTGACTTTGGGGGGGTCTCTGGGGCCAACGTCCTGACTTTC. Its translation is CASSDFGGVSGANVLTF.

The CDR3 loop is CASSTPRQGPNTDTQYF. CDR3 coding DNA: TGTGCCAGTAGTACCCCCCGACAGGGCCCAAACACAGATACGCAGTATTTT. The J gene is TRBJ2-3, the V gene TRBV19; TRBD1 agrees at 7 bases. The CDR3 has 17 residues. Germline lookup yields CDR1 LNHDA and CDR2 SQIVND (reference sequence). Unmatched junction bases numbered 12, after V lost 4 bases and J lost 2 bases.

The chain recombines TRBV11-2 with TRBJ2-7, with 10 bases fitting TRBD1. The trim removed 4 bases at V and 1 base at J, leaving 10 bases unmatched. From germline, CDR1 is SGHAT and CDR2 FQNNGV. The CDR3 loop spans 17 amino acids. The CDR3 loop reads CASSSTGGFSQSYEQYF. CDR3 bases: TGTGCCAGCAGCTCGACAGGGGGCTTTTCACAATCCTACGAGCAGTACTTC.

The chain joins TRBV30 to TRBJ1-5; D unclear. Trimming took off 1 base at V and 7 bases at J, with 14 bases between the two ends. Germline assignment: CDR1 GTSNPN and CDR2 SVGIG (reference sequence). The CDR3 length is 14 residues. The CDR3: CAWSAQLGPQPQHF. As DNA, the CDR3 is TGTGCCTGGAGTGCCCAACTGGGTCCCCAGCCCCAGCATTTT.

The chain carries TRBV18 and TRBJ1-1, with 11 positions matching TRBD1. With 1 base clipped from V and 5 bases from J, the junction kept 3 bases outside the gene matches. CDR1 and CDR2 (germline): KGHSH, LQKENI. There are 15 residues in the CDR3. As DNA, the CDR3 is TGTGCCAGCTCACCACTTGGACAGGGGGCGACTGAAGCTTTCTTT. It yields the protein CASSPLGQGATEAFF.

The V and J genes are TRBV30 and TRBJ1-1; tentative D call: TRBD1 (5 bases). The germline CDR1 and CDR2 sequences are GTSNPN and SVGIG (reference sequence). V was pared by 0 bases and J by 1 base, with 12 bases between. This CDR3 is 15 amino acids long. The CDR3 nucleotides are TGTGCCTGGAGTGTACGTATCACAGGGAACACTGAAGCTTTCTTT. Its translation: CAWSVRITGNTEAFF.

This clone was seen a handful of times. The rearrangement joins TRBV15 to TRBJ2-1; no firm D call. This CDR3 comprises 12 residues. V was cut by 0 bases and J by 7 bases, with 4 bases left in between. CDR1 is LNHNV and CDR2 is YYDKDF in the germline V gene (reference sequence). The CDR3 region has the DNA TGTGCCACCAGCAGAGATAGTAATGAGCAGTTCTTC. It codes for CATSRDSNEQFF.

The chain carries TRBV9 and TRBJ2-3; D gene unclear. Looked up from germline, CDR1 is SGDLS and CDR2 is YYNGEE. Trimming took 0 bases from V and 6 from J, leaving 11 bases between them. CDR3 size: 14 residues. CDR3 region: CASSVAPTEDTQYF. CDR3 coding DNA: TGTGCCAGCAGCGTAGCTCCGACGGAGGATACGCAGTATTTT.

V and J are TRBV4-3 and TRBJ1-5, with no clear D. Germline V CDR1 and CDR2: LGHNA, YSLEER. V lost 4 bases to trimming and J lost 0 bases, with 10 bases between them. The CDR3 has 15 amino acids. This CDR3 reads CASSRSTNSNQPQHF. CDR3 nucleotides: TGCGCCAGCAGCCGGTCGACGAATAGCAATCAGCCCCAGCATTTT.

The V call is TRBV9, the J call TRBJ1-1, with D uncertain. The germline V gene has CDR1 SGDLS and CDR2 YYNGEE. V gave up 6 bases and J gave up 1 base, with 10 bases separating them. CDR3 length: 13 amino acids. Here the CDR3 reads CASNTDGNTEAFF. CDR3 bases: TGTGCCAGCAACACGGACGGGAACACTGAAGCTTTCTTT.

The DNA for the CDR3 is TGTGCCAGCAGCTTGGGGGGTCAGACCTACGAGCAGTACTTC. It translates to CASSLGGQTYEQYF. The chain recombines TRBV5-6 with TRBJ2-7; D is ambiguous. V was cut by 0 bases and J by 2 bases, with 9 bases left in between. Germline V lookup: CDR1 SGHDT, CDR2 YYEEEE. The CDR3 extends over 14 amino acids.

The V gene is TRBV11-3, the J gene TRBJ2-3; 11 nucleotides align to TRBD2. The V gene's germline CDR1 is SGHNT and CDR2 YENEEA. The ends lost 4 bases at V and 3 bases at J; junction bases unmatched: 3. The CDR3 has 15 amino acids. This CDR3 reads CASSSTSGGTDTQYF. The CDR3 nucleotides are TGTGCCAGCAGCTCAACTAGCGGGGGAACAGATACGCAGTATTTT.

The V call is TRBV7-9, the J call TRBJ1-1; 7 bases agree with TRBD1. This CDR3 spans 18 amino acids. Germline V CDR1 and CDR2: SEHNR, FQNEAQ (reference sequence). Trimming removed 1 base from V and 2 bases from J; junction bases left unmatched: 13. The CDR3 bases are TGTGCCAGCAGCTTAGGGGCAGGGGGTAGGGCGATAAACACTGAAGCTTTCTTT. Translated, it gives CASSLGAGGRAINTEAFF. Supplemented by reference TRBV7-9 and TRBJ1-1, the full variable domain reads DTGVSQNPRHKITKRGQNVTFRCDPISEHNRLYWYRQTLGQGPEFLTYFQNEAQLEKSRLLSDRFSAERPKGSFSTLEIQRTEQGDSAMYLCASSLGAGGRAINTEAFFGQGTRLTVV.

The chain has TRBV7-2 and TRBJ1-6; D may be TRBD1 (6 bases). The CDR3 covers 15 residues. Germline V CDR1 and CDR2: SGHTA, FQGNSA. V was clipped by 1 base and J by 9 bases, with 13 bases between them. This CDR3 reads CASSLDGTISSPLHF. The DNA for the CDR3 is TGTGCCAGCAGCTTAGACGGGACAATAAGTTCACCCCTCCACTTT.

V and J are TRBV6-5 and TRBJ1-1; tentative D call: TRBD1 (5 bases). The V end lost 6 bases, the J end lost 5 bases, and 19 bases lay between the germline ends. The CDR3 extends over 15 amino acids. Germline CDR1 MNHEY, CDR2 SVGAGI. The CDR3 DNA reads TGTGCCAGCAGCTACATTTTACCTGGGGGTACTGAAGCTTTCTTT. It yields the protein CASSYILPGGTEAFF.

V usage is TRBV3-1 (or the pseudogene TRBV3-2) and J usage is TRBJ2-7; 7 bases map to TRBD1. V was clipped by 1 base and J by 3 bases; unmatched bases: 3. This CDR3 region has 14 residues. The germline CDR1 and CDR2 sequences are LGHDT and YNNKEL (reference sequence). The CDR3 region has the DNA TGTGCCAGCAGCCAAGGACAGGGCTACTACGAGCAGTACTTC. This codes for CASSQGQGYYEQYF.

The J gene is TRBJ2-7, the V gene TRBV7-8; D is possibly TRBD1 (5 bases). The CDR3 has 14 residues. CDR1 and CDR2 (germline): SGHVS, FQNEAQ. V was clipped by 5 bases and J by 9 bases, with 20 bases between them. The CDR3 sequence: CASSTRTTGSGQYF. As DNA, the CDR3 is TGTGCCAGCAGCACCCGGACAACCGGGTCCGGGCAGTACTTC.

J is TRBJ1-3 and V is TRBV6-5; D gene ambiguous. In germline, CDR1 is MNHEY, CDR2 SVGAGI. The CDR3 consists of 12 residues. The V gene lost 4 bases and the J gene lost 4 bases, with 5 bases spanning the gap. CDR3 sequence (DNA): TGTGCCAGCAGTTCAAAGGGAAACACCATATATTTT. It is translated as CASSSKGNTIYF.

This chain joins TRBV5-5 and TRBJ2-5, with 7 positions matching TRBD2. Germline CDR1 SGHKS, CDR2 YYEKEE (reference sequence). J was trimmed by 7 bases and V by 0 bases; bases with no gene match: 12. The length of the CDR3 is 16 residues. Written as DNA, the CDR3 is TGTGCCAGCAGCTTGGAGCCTAGCAGCGGGGTGGGGACCCAGTACTTC. Translation: CASSLEPSSGVGTQYF.

This clone has a single count. The chain couples TRBV2 to TRBJ2-2; 10 bases agree with TRBD1. V was pared by 7 bases and J by 5 bases, with 7 bases of the junction left unmatched. Germline CDR1 and CDR2: SNHLY and FYNNEI. The CDR3 is 15 amino acids. DNA for the CDR3: TGTGCCAGCATTCGACAGGGGGCGCCTACCGGGGAGCTGTTTTTT. Its translation is CASIRQGAPTGELFF.

The DNA of the CDR3 is TGTGCCAGCAGCTTAGCGGCGAGCTACGAGCAGTACTTC. It translates to CASSLAASYEQYF. The chain links TRBV7-6 to TRBJ2-7; D remains unclear. This CDR3 has 13 amino acids. V was shortened by 0 bases and J by 3 bases, with 6 bases between the two germline ends. Germline V gene lookup returns CDR1 SGHVS and CDR2 FNYEAQ.